The rows below give T cell receptor beta chains drawn from one sample of a study of blood T cell repertoires in COVID-19. Assay: immunoSEQ multiplex PCR; the TCRdb copy retains only in-frame clones and omits some. This sample has 150,000 to 200,000 clones; 81% occur once, and the top ten carry 9.5% to 11%. The sample was peripheral blood. The receptor set was obtained from a man aged 55 to 69 with active or convalescent COVID-19. Each CDR3 is given with its conserved first and last residue. Each record gives: V gene, J gene, CDR3 protein.

TRBV18	TRBJ2-7	CASSPGGSSYEQYF
TRBV19	TRBJ2-3	CASSPLVGRGTDTQYF
TRBV6-5	TRBJ2-7	CASSIRQHNYEQYF
TRBV5-6	TRBJ2-7	CASRGDREYEQYF
TRBV3-1/TRBV3-2	TRBJ2-1	CASSESPSSYNEQFF
TRBV9	TRBJ1-1	CASSPQVGETEAFF
TRBV5-4	TRBJ2-2	CASSSGGRNTGELFF
TRBV5-6	TRBJ1-1	CASSLEGQRRANTEAFF
TRBV29-1	TRBJ1-2	CSVERVSF
TRBV4-1	TRBJ1-5	CASSQSQGFGQPQHF
TRBV15	TRBJ1-5	CATSRVRDSGQPQHF
TRBV27	TRBJ2-3	CASSPYTGVTDTQYF
TRBV11-2	TRBJ1-6	CASSLQYNSPLHF
TRBV15	TRBJ1-5	CATSRDDTGGRQPQHF
TRBV29-1	TRBJ2-3	CSVARGSGGTDTQYF
TRBV13	TRBJ2-3	CASSPRQGMVGSTDTQYF
TRBV2	TRBJ1-4	CASRPGQGPEKLFF
TRBV5-1	TRBJ1-5	CASSSGQENQPQHF
TRBV21-1	TRBJ2-1	CASSKGTSGVYYNEQFF
TRBV18	TRBJ2-5	CASSRAEAQETQYF
TRBV15	TRBJ2-7	CATSRGGQGGEQYF
TRBV28	TRBJ2-7	CASSPSAGQRAEQYF
TRBV2	TRBJ2-7	CASSGQGVYEQYF
TRBV2	TRBJ2-7	CASSYSIYEQYF
TRBV6-5	TRBJ2-7	CASSHRTSGSYEQYF
TRBV25-1	TRBJ1-2	CASSESGVMSYGYTF
TRBV4-1	TRBJ1-1	CASSQMERGTEAFF
TRBV3-1/TRBV3-2	TRBJ1-3	CASSRRGNTIYF
TRBV11-1	TRBJ1-2	CASSHDWTGDSYGYTF
TRBV6-4	TRBJ2-2	CASSPGEFTGELFF
TRBV7-2	TRBJ1-5	CASSLGGQGNQPQHF
TRBV5-5	TRBJ2-1	CASSLAEGLAGRNEQFF
TRBV19	TRBJ1-1	CASRYLLNTEAFF
TRBV27	TRBJ1-2	CASASTGGYGYTF
TRBV10-3	TRBJ2-7	CAIRGEFYEQYF
TRBV2	TRBJ2-1	CASSFTGASYNEQFF
TRBV24-1	TRBJ2-2	CATSDLGLAGGTNTGELFF
TRBV7-6	TRBJ2-1	CASSLADTRNNEQFF
TRBV9	TRBJ2-2	CASSVDVDRGAVRTGELFF
TRBV5-1	TRBJ2-3	CASSLGAGRSKDTQYF
TRBV19	TRBJ2-1	CASSRLGTSGGNEQFF
TRBV11-3	TRBJ2-3	CASSLSTDTQYF
TRBV18	TRBJ1-1	CASSHDTRRPEAFF
TRBV5-1	TRBJ2-1	CASSLTGTQNNEQFF
TRBV19	TRBJ2-7	CASSISPPYEQYF
TRBV11-1	TRBJ2-1	CASSTPVGLATDEQFF
TRBV5-1	TRBJ2-2	CASSIAGVSTGELFF
TRBV19	TRBJ2-3	CASSIGWAGVADTQYF
TRBV6-6	TRBJ2-2	CASSPGAGELFF
TRBV28	TRBJ2-7	CASIAGSSYEQYF